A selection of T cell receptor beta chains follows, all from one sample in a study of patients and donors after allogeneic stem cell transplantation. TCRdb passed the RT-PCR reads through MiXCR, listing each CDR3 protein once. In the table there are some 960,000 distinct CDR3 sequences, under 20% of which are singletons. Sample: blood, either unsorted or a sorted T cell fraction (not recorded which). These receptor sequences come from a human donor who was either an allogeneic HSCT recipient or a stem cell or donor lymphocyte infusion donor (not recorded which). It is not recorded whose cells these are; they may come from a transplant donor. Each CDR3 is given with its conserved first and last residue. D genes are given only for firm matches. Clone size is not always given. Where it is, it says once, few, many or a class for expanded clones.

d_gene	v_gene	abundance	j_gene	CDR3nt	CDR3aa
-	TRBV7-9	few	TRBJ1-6	TGTGCCAGCAGTATGACGGCTGACTATAATTCACCCCTCCACTTT	CASSMTADYNSPLHF
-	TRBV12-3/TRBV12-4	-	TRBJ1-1	TGTGCCAGCGCAGAACTCTGGACCACTGAAGCTTTCTTT	CASAELWTTEAFF
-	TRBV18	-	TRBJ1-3	TGTGCCAGCTCACCACAAGGACCTGGAAACACCATATATTTT	CASSPQGPGNTIYF
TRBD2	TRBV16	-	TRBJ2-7	TGTGCCAGCAGCCAATTCCGTCCGGGGGGAGACGAGCAGTACTTC	CASSQFRPGGDEQYF
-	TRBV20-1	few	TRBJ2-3	TGCAGTGCTAGAAAGACTAGCACAGATACGCAGTATTTT	CSARKTSTDTQYF
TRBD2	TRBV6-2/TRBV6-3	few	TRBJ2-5	TGTGCCAGCAGCGCCAGCACTAGCGGGGGGACGCAAGAGACCCAGTACTTC	CASSASTSGGTQETQYF
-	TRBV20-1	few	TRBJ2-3	TGCAGTGCTAGATGGAGGGGGCAGACAGATACGCAGTATTTT	CSARWRGQTDTQYF
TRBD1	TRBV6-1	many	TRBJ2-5	TGTGCCAGCAGTAACGACAGGGTGCGGGAGACCCAGTACTTC	CASSNDRVRETQYF
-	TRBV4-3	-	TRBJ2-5	TGCGCCAGCAGCCAAGATGCGAGGGTTGGCGAGACCCAGTACTTC	CASSQDARVGETQYF
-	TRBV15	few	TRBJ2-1	TGTGCCACCAGCAGGAGCAGATTCAACTCCTACAATGAGCAGTTCTTC	CATSRSRFNSYNEQFF
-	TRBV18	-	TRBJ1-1	TGTGCCAGCTCACTTAAGGAGAGGACTGAAGCTTTCTTT	CASSLKERTEAFF
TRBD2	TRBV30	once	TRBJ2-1	TGTGCCTTGTCCAGCGGGGGGCCTAATGAGCAGTTCTTC	CALSSGGPNEQFF
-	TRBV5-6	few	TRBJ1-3	TGTGCCAGCAGCTTGACGCGGTACTCTGGAAACACCATATATTTT	CASSLTRYSGNTIYF
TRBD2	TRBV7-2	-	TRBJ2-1	TGTGCCAGCAGGTTACAGGGACTAGCGGGCAATGAGCAGTTCTTC	CASRLQGLAGNEQFF
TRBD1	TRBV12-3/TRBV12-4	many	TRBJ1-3	TGTGCCAGCAACCCCTCGGACAGGGGTGGAGGAAACACCATATATTTT	CASNPSDRGGGNTIYF
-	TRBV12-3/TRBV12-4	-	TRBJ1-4	TGTGCCAGCAGCAGACAGCGACCAGGCCTAACCGAAAATCTGTTTTTT	CASSRQRPGLTENLFF
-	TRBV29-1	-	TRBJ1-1	TGCAGCGTCGGTCCGGGCCGGGAGACTGAAGCTTTCTTT	CSVGPGRETEAFF